This section outlines one T cell receptor beta chain sequence together with its context. The target of this receptor is not known. One base away there is no much larger clone; base qualities are not given. In total, just over 650 healthy bone marrow donors made up the cohort. At the time of sampling, all cohort members were nominally healthy, though unrecorded immune exposures were likely present. The donor tested CMV seronegative, placing the donor among the 350 or so seronegative members of the cohort. A peripheral blood sample was provided by each donor, and peripheral blood mononuclear cells were used for TCR beta sequencing. Genomic DNA was extracted from the blood cell samples with the Qiagen DNeasy Blood Extraction Kit. This sample was included in a study of cytomegalovirus exposure and HLA in healthy donors (dated by TCRdb to 2015 to 2018). Regarding the complete study: According to an earlier analysis of 587 of the donors, about 179 million T cells yielded over 90 million unique TCR beta sequences and roughly 280 Gb of sequence data. Roughly 300 gigabases of sequencing data and 80 million or so unique TCR sequences were included in an early release covering around 650 HLA-typed donors. Class I and class II HLA loci were covered by the typing at four-digit resolution. The aim of the study was to test whether cataloging public T cell receptors could identify signatures of past pathogen exposure. Among the roughly 370 genotyped donors, approximately 76% belonged to the genetic ancestry cluster associated with self-reported Caucasian donors. The number of donors typed differed by locus, with roughly 620-630 for A, B, C, DRB1 and DQB1, around 500 for DQA1, 600 to 610 for DPA1, and some 440 for DPB1. A later analysis re-examined previously published TCR beta repertoires from about 700 donors and added high-resolution HLA genotyping to investigate patterns of TCR occurrence. The study used immunosequencing to profile the T cell repertoires of hundreds of subjects and linked those repertoires to cytomegalovirus serostatus. An earlier analysis of around 580 of the donors used high-throughput TCR beta sequencing to judge whether each TCR beta V gene segment behaved as functional or pseudogenic. All discovery cohort repertoires had been generated on a single sequencing platform. In a later genetic analysis, genome-wide SNP genotypes for about 65% of the roughly 670 donors were used, and that subset was treated as a discovery cohort. Among some 400 genotyped donors of the cohort, an average of around 250,000 unique TCR beta nucleotide sequences was sequenced per donor, of which roughly 17% were non-productive. Besides the first cohort of some 670 subjects, a separate validation cohort made up of roughly 120 different subjects was used. To predict cytomegalovirus infection status, the study combined high-throughput TCR immunosequencing, statistical association of individual TCRs with disease status, and machine learning. Donor age, sex, ethnicity and CMV serostatus were compiled together with the repertoire data. Rather than using new phenotypic data, the later analysis identified candidate immune exposures from TCR beta sequences and from how often those sequences occurred across donors. Four to six DR-DQ haplotypes were handled as single units for association and clustering, since linkage in the cohort was strong.

The cysteine opens and the phenylalanine closes a CDR3 of 13 amino acids. Here the CDR3 DNA is all that survives: 39 bases in frame from base 1. The junction carries 10 bases between V and J, which are trimmed by 1 base and 7 bases respectively. CDR1 and CDR2 (SGHAT, FQDESV) derive from the germline V gene (reference sequence). The library relied on the immunoSEQ multiplex PCR assay. A mixture of 60 forward primers for TCR Vbeta segments and 13 reverse primers for TCR Jbeta segments was used in the multiplex PCR. The CDR3 region of rearranged TCR beta genes was amplified from genomic DNA by a multiplex PCR assay. On the Illumina HiSeq System, the amplified TCR beta libraries were sequenced as 87-base-pair reads. The study's own analysis went as follows. In a later analysis, tens of millions of unique TCR beta chains were counted across the 666 repertoires, and approximately 11 million of these chains were shared by at least two donors. To remove PCR and sequencing errors, raw reads were error-corrected and collapsed into unique sequences using a nearest-neighbor algorithm that merged closely related sequences. CDR3 sequences were aligned to IMGT reference sequences to assign V, D and J gene segments. For a sequence to be retained, a match of at least six nucleotides to both a V gene segment and a J gene segment was required. A rearrangement was called productive if the CDR3 had no stop codons and remained in frame with V and J, and every other rearrangement was called non-productive. CDR3 was defined according to IMGT convention as the region running from the second conserved V-encoded cysteine to the conserved J-encoded phenylalanine. The earlier analysis of 500 to 650 of the donors excluded any sequence lacking an unambiguous match to a single V gene segment. In an earlier analysis of approximately 560 of the donors, a V segment was called functional when productive rearrangements were above 56.7%, and segregating when the standard deviation between donors exceeded 5%. A statistical classification framework was built to diagnose cytomegalovirus status from the catalog of TCR beta chain sequences. A later analysis assigned V and J genes by comparing TCR nucleotide sequences with IMGT/GENE-DB human TR gene sequences. In a later analysis, CDR3 sequences and most-parsimonious VDJ recombination scenarios were assigned using the TCRdist pipeline. In a later analysis, each TCR beta chain was defined by its CDR3 amino acid sequence together with its V-gene family, and reads without a unique V-gene family were excluded. In a later analysis, 500 to 700 highly shared, low-generation-probability nucleotide sequences were removed to address suspected cross-contamination and a sequencing artifact. In a later analysis, a clonal expansion index for each public chain was calculated from normalized within-repertoire ranks of inferred template counts. Generation probabilities in a later analysis came from a VDJ recombination model fitted to out-of-frame rearrangements, and those results were checked against IGoR. In a later analysis, hypergeometric tests were used to score TCR-TCR, TCR-HLA and TCR-CMV co-occurrence, with a repertoire-size bias correction applied to TCR pairs. A later analysis estimated false discovery rates by permuting HLA or CMV assignments 20 times. A later analysis grouped co-occurring TCRs with DBSCAN, adding TCRdist sequence similarity when clustering within HLA-allele-positive subsets. For co-occurrence clustering, repertoires with fewer than 30,000 or more than 120,000 public chains were excluded, along with 4 to 6 repertoires with anomalous nucleotide sharing. This is the immuneACCESS table as TCRdb keeps it, with only in-frame sequences that have V and J called. A part of the clones is gone; compared with another copy, unresolved V genes explain less than half, and the rest is unexplained. D and trimming come from the DNA, and the V and J calls and clone size come from that table. The sample table holds approximately 100,000 clones, of which over 70% were seen once. Approximately 2.8% of the sample is in the top ten clones.

The full study reports these points: Because counts were too low, 15 or so rarely observed V segments, including chromosome 9 orphons, were excluded from the earlier analysis of about 500 of the donors. Only TCR beta chains were sequenced in this cohort, and the absence of alpha or paired-chain data limited detectable features. In a later analysis, several top co-occurrence clusters were reported to appear linked to parvovirus B19, influenza, CMV and Epstein-Barr virus. Compared with equally common non-associated chains, HLA-associated TCR beta chains in a later analysis were more clonally expanded and had lower generation probabilities. Most TCR sequences were observed very rarely across donors, whereas some public TCRs were present in many individuals. The study listed 164 TCR beta chains as associated with cytomegalovirus. V-gene and J-gene trimming of TCR beta chains was associated with a missense DCLRE1C variant in a later genetic analysis, and the association was replicated in an independent cohort. Some IMGT-functional V segments, including TRBV6-2 and TRBV6-3, could not be told apart with the 87-base-pair reads, so those segments were excluded. A later analysis found that most CMV-associated TCR beta chains appeared HLA-restricted, with HLA associations seemingly driven largely by CMV exposure. Specific HLA alleles were associated with 15,000 to 20,000 TCR beta sequences at a false discovery rate of 0.05 in a later analysis. HLA typing was unavailable for some donors at each locus, so association tests used only the typed subset. A further reported finding was that TCR beta sequences accurately predicted the HLA-A and HLA-B alleles for most subjects in the first cohort. Presence/absence analyses assumed roughly uniform sequencing depth across donors, an assumption that may not hold. When HLA alleles, especially DR and DQ, strongly co-occurred, TCR associations were difficult to assign to individual alleles. Correlated functional status among segregating V segments might be attributable to linkage disequilibrium, but an unknown experimental factor could not be ruled out. The authors suggested that the approach could potentially be extended to other disease states and immunological phenotypes. A few of the identified cytomegalovirus-associated TCR beta chains were confirmed in vitro to be specific for cytomegalovirus antigens. An earlier analysis of some 590 of the donors showed that most TCR beta V segments appeared in productive rearrangements either about 87% or about 30% of the time, which broadly matched IMGT annotations. Cytomegalovirus status was reported to be diagnosed by the classifier with high specificity and sensitivity in both the original and validation cohorts. Immune exposure information for the cohort was limited to CMV serostatus. Compared with the approximately 700-donor mean, donors in an Asian-associated ancestry cluster had fewer N-insertions in productive TCRs, according to a later genetic analysis. A cluster of highly shared sequence variants was judged likely to be a technical artifact of the sequencing pipeline. According to a later analysis, TCR association rates differed among HLA loci, with DRB1 alleles showing the most associated TCRs and HLA-C alleles showing the fewest.

This receptor was obtained from a female donor in good health and CMV-seronegative. Sequenced: PBMCs. The sequence is built from TRBV11-1 and TRBJ1-1, with the D gene not clear enough to name. CDR3 protein: CASSLGGVFEAFF. The sequenced DNA is TGTGCCAGCAGCTTAGGCGGGGTTTTTGAAGCTTTCTTT.